This section outlines one T cell receptor (beta chain) sequence together with its context. Antigen unknown. The libraries were made with immunoSEQ version 4 in survey mode. Assay: immunoSEQ multiplex PCR; the TCRdb copy retains only in-frame clones and omits some. There are about 36,000 clones in the sample; around four fifths occur only once, and 0.9% to 1% lies in the top ten. Cells were stimulated with overlapping HIV-1 Gag 15-mer peptides. Memory cells lacking CD40L and CD69 with high CD45RO were sorted. The data were taken from a study of persistence of HIV-infected CD4 T cells. Findings and caveats of the study: TCR oligoclonality correlated with proviral oligoclonality in the same sorted populations.

CDR3 length equals 12 residues. CDR1 is ENHRY and CDR2 is SYGVKD in the germline V gene. Trimming stripped 0 bases from V and 7 bases from J, with 7 bases between. This sample comprised cultured CD4+ T cells from PBMCs, obtained from a patient who received antiretroviral therapy. This sequence joins TRBV10-3 and TRBJ2-7; no reliable D call. The TCR comes from an adult with HIV. The donor label of this sample is uncertain. The CDR3 sequence: CAISESRQEQYF. The CDR3 DNA follows: TGTGCCATCAGTGAGTCTCGGCAGGAGCAGTACTTC.